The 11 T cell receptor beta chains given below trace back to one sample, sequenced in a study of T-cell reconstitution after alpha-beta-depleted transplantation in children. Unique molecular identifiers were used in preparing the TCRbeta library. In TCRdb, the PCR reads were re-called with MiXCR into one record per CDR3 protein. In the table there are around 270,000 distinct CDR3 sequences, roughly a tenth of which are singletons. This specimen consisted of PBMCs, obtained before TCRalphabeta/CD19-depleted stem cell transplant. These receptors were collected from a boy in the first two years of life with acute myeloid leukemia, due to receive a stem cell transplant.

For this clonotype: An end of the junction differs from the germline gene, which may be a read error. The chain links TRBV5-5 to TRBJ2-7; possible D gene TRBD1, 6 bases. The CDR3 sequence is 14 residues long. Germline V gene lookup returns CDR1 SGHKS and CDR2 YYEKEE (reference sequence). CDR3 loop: CAISLGDISYEQYF. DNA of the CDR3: TGTGCCATCAGCTTGGGGGACATCTCCTACGAGCAGTACTTC.

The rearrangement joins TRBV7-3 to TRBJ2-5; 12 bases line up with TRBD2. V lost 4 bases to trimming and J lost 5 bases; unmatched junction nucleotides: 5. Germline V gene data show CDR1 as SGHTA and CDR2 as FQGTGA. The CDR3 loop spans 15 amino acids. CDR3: CASSYRGTSGETQYF. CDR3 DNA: TGTGCCAGCAGCTACAGGGGGACTAGCGGGGAGACCCAGTACTTC.

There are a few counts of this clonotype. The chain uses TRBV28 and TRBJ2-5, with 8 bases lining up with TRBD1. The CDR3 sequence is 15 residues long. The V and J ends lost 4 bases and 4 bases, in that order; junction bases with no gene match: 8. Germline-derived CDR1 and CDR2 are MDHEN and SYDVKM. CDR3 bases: TGTGCCAGCAGTTCGGACAGGGCTTGGGGAGAGACCCAGTACTTC. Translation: CASSSDRAWGETQYF.

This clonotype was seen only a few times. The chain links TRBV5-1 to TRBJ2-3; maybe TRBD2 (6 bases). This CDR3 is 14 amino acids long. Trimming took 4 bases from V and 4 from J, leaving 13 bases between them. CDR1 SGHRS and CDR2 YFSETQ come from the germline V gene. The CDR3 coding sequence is TGCGCCAGCAGCACGACTAGAGGCGCAGATACGCAGTATTTT. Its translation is CASSTTRGADTQYF.

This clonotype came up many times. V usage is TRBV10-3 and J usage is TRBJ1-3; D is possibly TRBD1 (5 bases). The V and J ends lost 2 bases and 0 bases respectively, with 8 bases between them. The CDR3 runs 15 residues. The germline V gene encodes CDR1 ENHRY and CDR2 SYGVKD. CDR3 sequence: CAISERQLSGNTIYF. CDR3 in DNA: TGTGCCATCAGTGAGCGACAGCTCTCTGGAAACACCATATATTTT.

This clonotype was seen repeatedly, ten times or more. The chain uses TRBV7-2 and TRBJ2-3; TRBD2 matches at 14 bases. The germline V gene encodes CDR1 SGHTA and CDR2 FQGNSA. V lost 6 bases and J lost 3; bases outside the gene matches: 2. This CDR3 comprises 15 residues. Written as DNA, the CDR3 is TGTGCCAGCAGACGACTAGCGGGAGGGACAGATACGCAGTATTTT. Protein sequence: CASRRLAGGTDTQYF.

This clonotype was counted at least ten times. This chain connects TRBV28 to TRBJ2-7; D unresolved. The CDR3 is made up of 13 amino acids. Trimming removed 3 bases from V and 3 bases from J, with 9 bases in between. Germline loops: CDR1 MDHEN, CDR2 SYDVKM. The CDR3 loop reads CASSLALIYEQYF. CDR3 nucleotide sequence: TGTGCCAGCAGTTTGGCCCTCATCTACGAGCAGTACTTC.

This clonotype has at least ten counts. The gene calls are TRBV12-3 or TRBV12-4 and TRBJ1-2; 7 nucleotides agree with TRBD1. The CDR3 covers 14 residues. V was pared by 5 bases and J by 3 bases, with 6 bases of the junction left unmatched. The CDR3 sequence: CASSRTGVDYGYTF. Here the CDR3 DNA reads TGTGCCAGCAGTCGAACAGGGGTTGACTATGGCTACACCTTC.

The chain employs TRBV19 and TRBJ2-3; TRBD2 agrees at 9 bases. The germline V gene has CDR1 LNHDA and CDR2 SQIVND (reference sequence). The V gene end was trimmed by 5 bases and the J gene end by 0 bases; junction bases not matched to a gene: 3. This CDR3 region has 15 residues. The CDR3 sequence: CASSVTSGSTDTQYF. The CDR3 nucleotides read TGTGCCAGTAGTGTGACTAGCGGAAGCACAGATACGCAGTATTTT.

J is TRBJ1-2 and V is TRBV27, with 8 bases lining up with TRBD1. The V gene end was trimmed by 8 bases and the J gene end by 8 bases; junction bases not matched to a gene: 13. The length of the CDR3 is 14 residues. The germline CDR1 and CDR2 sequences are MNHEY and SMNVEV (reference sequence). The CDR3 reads CASRRAGGGQGYTF. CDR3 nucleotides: TGTGCCAGCCGGAGGGCAGGGGGCGGTCAAGGCTACACCTTC.

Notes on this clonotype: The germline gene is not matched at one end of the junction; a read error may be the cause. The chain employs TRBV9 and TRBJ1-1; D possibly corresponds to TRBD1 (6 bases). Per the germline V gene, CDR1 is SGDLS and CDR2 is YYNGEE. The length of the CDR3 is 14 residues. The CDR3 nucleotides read TGTGACAGCAGCGTAGGGAAAGGGGGCACTGAAGCTTTCTTT. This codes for CDSSVGKGGTEAFF.